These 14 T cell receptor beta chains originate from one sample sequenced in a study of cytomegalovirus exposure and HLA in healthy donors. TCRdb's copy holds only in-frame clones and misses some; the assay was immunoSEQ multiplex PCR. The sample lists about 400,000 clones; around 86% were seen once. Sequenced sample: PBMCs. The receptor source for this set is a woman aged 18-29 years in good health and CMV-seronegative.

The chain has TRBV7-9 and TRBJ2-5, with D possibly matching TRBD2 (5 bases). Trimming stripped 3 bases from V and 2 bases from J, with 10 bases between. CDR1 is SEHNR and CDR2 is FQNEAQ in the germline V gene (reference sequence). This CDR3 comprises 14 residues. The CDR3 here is CASSFPTGQETQYF. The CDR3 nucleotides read TGTGCCAGCAGCTTTCCGACGGGACAAGAGACCCAGTACTTC.

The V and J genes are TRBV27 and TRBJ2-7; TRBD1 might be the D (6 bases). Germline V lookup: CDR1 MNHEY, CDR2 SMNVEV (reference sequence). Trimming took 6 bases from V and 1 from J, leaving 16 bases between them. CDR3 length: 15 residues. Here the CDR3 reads CASSPSGTRSYEQYF. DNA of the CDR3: TGTGCCAGCAGCCCTTCCGGGACACGATCCTACGAGCAGTACTTC.

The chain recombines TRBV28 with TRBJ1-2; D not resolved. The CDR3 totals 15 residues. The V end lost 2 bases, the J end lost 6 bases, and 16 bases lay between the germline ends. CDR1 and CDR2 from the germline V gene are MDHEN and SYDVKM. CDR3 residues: CASSLERGWTHGYTF. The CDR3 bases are TGTGCCAGCAGTTTAGAGCGGGGTTGGACTCATGGCTACACCTTC.

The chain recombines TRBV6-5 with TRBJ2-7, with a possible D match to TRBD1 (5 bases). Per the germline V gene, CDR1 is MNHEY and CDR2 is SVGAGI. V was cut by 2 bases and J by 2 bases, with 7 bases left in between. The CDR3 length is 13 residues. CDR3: CASSYTRAYEQYF. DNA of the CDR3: TGTGCCAGCAGTTACACCAGGGCCTACGAGCAGTACTTC.

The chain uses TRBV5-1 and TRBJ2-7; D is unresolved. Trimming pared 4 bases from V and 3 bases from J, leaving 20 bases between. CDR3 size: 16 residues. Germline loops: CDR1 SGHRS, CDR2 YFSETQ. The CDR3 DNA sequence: TGCGCCAGCAGCCTACAATTACGGGTGGAAGGCTACGAGCAGTACTTC. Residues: CASSLQLRVEGYEQYF. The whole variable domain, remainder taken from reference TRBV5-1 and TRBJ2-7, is KAGVTQTPRYLIKTRGQQVTLSCSPISGHRSVSWYQQTPGQGLQFLFEYFSETQRNKGNFPGRFSGRQFSNSRSEMNVSTLELGDSALYLCASSLQLRVEGYEQYFGPGTRLTVT.

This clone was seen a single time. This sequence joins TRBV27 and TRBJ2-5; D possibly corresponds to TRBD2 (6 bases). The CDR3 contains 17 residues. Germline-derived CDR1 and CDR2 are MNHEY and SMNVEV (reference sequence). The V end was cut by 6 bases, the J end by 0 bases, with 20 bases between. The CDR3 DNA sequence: TGTGCCAGCAGCCTCTATCCCCCGGGAGAGCACCAAGAGACCCAGTACTTC. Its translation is CASSLYPPGEHQETQYF.

Here the CDR3 reads CASKQNYGYTF. The DNA of the CDR3 is TGTGCCAGCAAACAGAACTATGGCTACACCTTC. The rearrangement joins TRBV2 to TRBJ1-2; the D is unclear. The germline gives CDR1 SNHLY, CDR2 FYNNEI. Between the trimmed V and J ends, which lost 7 bases and 2 bases, there was a span of 5 bases. The CDR3 spans 11 residues. The variable domain in full, with the rest retrieved from reference TRBV2 and TRBJ1-2, is EPEVTQTPSHQVTQMGQEVILRCVPISNHLYFYWYRQILGQKVEFLVSFYNNEISEKSEIFDDQFSVERPDGSNFTLKIRSTKLEDSAMYFCASKQNYGYTFGSGTRLTVV.

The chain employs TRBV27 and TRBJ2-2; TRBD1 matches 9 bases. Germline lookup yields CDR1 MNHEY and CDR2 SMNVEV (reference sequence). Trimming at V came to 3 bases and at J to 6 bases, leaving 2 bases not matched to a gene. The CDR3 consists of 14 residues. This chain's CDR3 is CASSFGTGPGELFF. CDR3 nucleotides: TGTGCCAGCAGTTTTGGGACAGGGCCCGGGGAGCTGTTTTTT.

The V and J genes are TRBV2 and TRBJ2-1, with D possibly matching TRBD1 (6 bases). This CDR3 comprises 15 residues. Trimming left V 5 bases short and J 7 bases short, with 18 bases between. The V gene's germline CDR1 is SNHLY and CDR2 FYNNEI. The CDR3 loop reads CASSPQTVRGNEQFF. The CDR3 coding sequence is TGTGCCAGCAGTCCTCAGACAGTCAGGGGAAATGAGCAGTTCTTC.

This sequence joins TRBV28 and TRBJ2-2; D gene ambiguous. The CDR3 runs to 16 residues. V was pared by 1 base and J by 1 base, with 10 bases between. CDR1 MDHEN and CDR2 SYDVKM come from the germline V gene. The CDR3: CASSLFSSGNTGELFF. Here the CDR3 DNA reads TGTGCCAGCAGTTTATTCTCCTCGGGGAACACCGGGGAGCTGTTTTTT.

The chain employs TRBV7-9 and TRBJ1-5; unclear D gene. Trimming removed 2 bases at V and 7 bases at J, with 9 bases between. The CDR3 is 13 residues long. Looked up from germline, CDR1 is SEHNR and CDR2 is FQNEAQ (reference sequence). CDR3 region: CASSLIGGQPQHF. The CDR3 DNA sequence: TGTGCCAGCAGCTTAATTGGAGGGCAGCCCCAGCATTTT.

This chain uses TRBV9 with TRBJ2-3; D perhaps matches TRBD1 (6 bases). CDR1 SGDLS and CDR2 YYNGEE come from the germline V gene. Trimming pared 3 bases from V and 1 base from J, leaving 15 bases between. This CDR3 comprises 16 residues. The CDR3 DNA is TGTGCCAGCAGCGAGGTACAGGGCGGTGGCACAGATACGCAGTATTTT. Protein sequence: CASSEVQGGGTDTQYF.

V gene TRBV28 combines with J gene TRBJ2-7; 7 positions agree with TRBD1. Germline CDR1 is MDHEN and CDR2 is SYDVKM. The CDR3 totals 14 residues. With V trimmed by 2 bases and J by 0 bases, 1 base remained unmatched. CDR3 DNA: TGTGCCAGCAGTTTAGGGGACAGCTCCTACGAGCAGTACTTC. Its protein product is CASSLGDSSYEQYF.

Here the CDR3 DNA reads TGTGCCATCAGTGATGGCGGCACAGGGAAAGGTGATACGCAGTATTTT. Protein sequence: CAISDGGTGKGDTQYF. V and J are TRBV10-3 and TRBJ2-3; TRBD1 might be the D (6 bases). This CDR3 is 16 amino acids long. V lost 3 bases to trimming and J lost 6 bases, with 19 bases between them. Germline lookup yields CDR1 ENHRY and CDR2 SYGVKD.